The 28 T cell receptor beta chains in this list originate from one sample, sequenced in a study of T cell repertoires in cytomegalovirus infection. TCRdb recomputed calls from the reads with MiXCR, one row per CDR3 protein. The sample contains a few hundred thousand distinct CDR3 sequences, over 15% of which appear only once. The material sequenced was CD8+ T cells from PBMCs. The receptors stem from a human donor in good health (CMV status not recorded). Some clones in this sample may be carry-over from other donors' samples.

The J gene is TRBJ2-6, the V gene TRBV27, with 8 nucleotides matching TRBD1. In germline, CDR1 is MNHEY, CDR2 SMNVEV (reference sequence). Trimming at V came to 0 bases and at J to 0 bases, leaving 10 bases not matched to a gene. The CDR3 is 20 residues long. DNA of the CDR3: TGTGCCAGCAGTTTATCGTCGAGTGGCAGGGGGCGCTCTGGGGCCAACGTCCTGACTTTC. Translated, it gives CASSLSSSGRGRSGANVLTF.

This clonotype was counted ten times or more. The chain employs TRBV6-6 and TRBJ1-1, with 10 bases that match TRBD1. The CDR3 covers 14 residues. Germline CDR1 reads MNHNY; CDR2 reads SVGAGI (reference sequence). V gave up 6 bases and J gave up 7 bases; unmatched junction bases: 8. Written as DNA, the CDR3 is TGTGCCAGCAGCTGGGACAGGGGTTGGTGTGAAGCTTTCTTT. Translation gives CASSWDRGWCEAFF.

This chain joins TRBV7-9 and TRBJ2-7; TRBD1 or TRBD2 may be the D gene (5 bases each). The CDR3 loop spans 15 amino acids. V lost 1 base and J lost 5, with 15 bases in between. Germline loops: CDR1 SEHNR, CDR2 FQNEAQ (reference sequence). Written as DNA, the CDR3 is TGTGCCAGCAGCTTAGAAGGCAGGGAGTCAGACGAGCAGTACTTC. This encodes CASSLEGRESDEQYF.

The table lists this clonotype with a few counts. This chain connects TRBV20-1 to TRBJ1-2, with 7 bases aligning to TRBD1. The CDR3 covers 15 residues. The V gene's germline CDR1 is DFQATT and CDR2 SNEGSKA (reference sequence). Trimming at V came to 3 bases and at J to 4 bases, leaving 11 bases not matched to a gene. The CDR3: CSARGDDRVFYGYTF. CDR3 bases: TGCAGTGCTAGGGGTGACGACAGGGTTTTCTATGGCTACACCTTC.

This chain joins TRBV2 and TRBJ2-5, with 9 bases that match TRBD2. The V gene's germline CDR1 is SNHLY and CDR2 FYNNEI. There are 15 residues in the CDR3. V was clipped by 3 bases and J by 2 bases; unmatched bases: 4. This chain's CDR3 is CASSDGLAGQETQYF. The CDR3 region has the DNA TGTGCCAGCAGTGACGGGCTAGCGGGGCAAGAGACCCAGTACTTC.

This clonotype was detected ten times or more. The J gene is TRBJ1-2, the V gene TRBV27; D is uncertain. The germline V gene encodes CDR1 MNHEY and CDR2 SMNVEV (reference sequence). The CDR3 covers 14 residues. V lost 3 bases and J lost 3, with 11 bases in between. The CDR3 reads CASSLNPVYYGYTF. The CDR3 DNA follows: TGTGCCAGCAGTTTGAACCCGGTTTACTATGGCTACACCTTC.

This clonotype has a count of ten or more. This chain links TRBV7-9 with TRBJ2-7; tentative D call: TRBD1 (6 bases). CDR1 is SEHNR and CDR2 is FQNEAQ in the germline V gene (reference sequence). CDR3 length equals 13 residues. V lost 2 bases, J lost 2 bases, and 7 bases lay in between. This CDR3 is CASSLTGPYEQYF. The CDR3, as DNA: TGTGCCAGCAGCTTAACAGGGCCCTACGAGCAGTACTTC.

The table lists this clonotype with many counts. This rearrangement joins TRBV7-9 to TRBJ1-1; D is unclear. The CDR3 is made up of 14 amino acids. Germline V gene sequence: CDR1 SEHNR, CDR2 FQNEAQ (reference sequence). Trimming took off 4 bases at V and 1 base at J, with 10 bases between the two ends. DNA for the CDR3: TGTGCCAGCAGCTGGACGGATCCGAACACTGAAGCTTTCTTT. It translates to CASSWTDPNTEAFF.

Turning to this clonotype: The germline gene is not matched at one end of the junction; a read error may be the cause. This chain joins TRBV12-3 or TRBV12-4 and TRBJ2-4, with 9 bases fitting TRBD1. CDR3 length equals 14 residues. The CDR3 protein is CASSYSGQGASSGF. CDR3 DNA sequence: TGTGCCAGCAGTTACTCGGGACAGGGCGCTTCATCGGGTTTC.

The chain carries TRBV15 and TRBJ1-1; D might be TRBD1 (5 bases). CDR1 is LNHNV and CDR2 is YYDKDF in the germline V gene (reference sequence). Trimming cost V 5 bases and J 5 bases, with 12 bases left between them. The CDR3 sequence is 13 residues long. This CDR3 is CATSYGALTEAFF. CDR3 bases: TGTGCCACCAGCTACGGGGCCCTGACTGAAGCTTTCTTT.

The chain joins TRBV27 to TRBJ1-2; 8 nucleotides line up with TRBD1. This CDR3 is built from 15 residues. V dropped 5 bases and J dropped 4; count of bases not matched to a gene: 9. Germline CDR1 and CDR2: MNHEY and SMNVEV (reference sequence). The CDR3 spells CASSPPGQASYGYTF. CDR3 nucleotides: TGTGCCAGCAGTCCTCCGGGACAGGCGAGCTATGGCTACACCTTC.

This chain joins TRBV13 and TRBJ2-1; D gene unclear. CDR1 and CDR2 from the germline V gene are PRHDT and FYEKMQ (reference sequence). The V and J ends lost 4 bases and 6 bases respectively, with 13 bases between them. The CDR3 totals 14 residues. This CDR3 is CASSSGSLGNEQFF. CDR3 DNA: TGTGCCAGCAGCTCCGGATCCCTGGGCAATGAGCAGTTCTTC.

V usage is TRBV12-3 or TRBV12-4 and J usage is TRBJ2-1, with 9 bases matching TRBD1. J was trimmed by 8 bases and V by 6 bases; bases with no gene match: 11. The CDR3 has 15 amino acids. This chain's CDR3 is CASSLSDRGGDEQFF. CDR3 DNA sequence: TGTGCCAGCAGCCTATCGGACAGGGGAGGAGATGAGCAGTTCTTC.

This clonotype was counted between two and nine times. This sequence joins TRBV12-3 or TRBV12-4 and TRBJ2-3; 12 nucleotides match TRBD2. The CDR3 sequence is 16 residues long. V lost 4 bases, J lost 7 bases, and 9 bases stayed unmatched. The CDR3 DNA reads TGTGCCAGCAGTTCCGAGCTAGCGGGGGGGCACTATACGCAGTATTTT. This translates into CASSSELAGGHYTQYF.

This clonotype was observed a handful of times. This chain joins TRBV25-1 and TRBJ2-1, with D possibly matching TRBD1 (5 bases). The CDR3 runs 13 residues. Trimming removed 5 bases at V and 4 bases at J, with 9 bases between. Germline assignment: CDR1 MGHDK and CDR2 SYGVNS. This CDR3 is CASSWGRYNEQFF. In DNA, the CDR3 is TGTGCCAGCAGTTGGGGCCGATACAATGAGCAGTTCTTC. The whole variable domain, remainder taken from reference TRBV25-1 and TRBJ2-1, is EADIYQTPRYLVIGTGKKITLECSQTMGHDKMYWYQQDPGMELHLIHYSYGVNSTEKGDLSSESTVSRIRTEHFPLTLESARPSHTSQYLCASSWGRYNEQFFGPGTRLTVL.

This clonotype was observed many times. This chain uses TRBV7-2 with TRBJ2-5; TRBD1 matches at 8 bases. The germline CDR1 and CDR2 sequences are SGHTA and FQGNSA. The CDR3 has 16 residues. Trimming cost V 5 bases and J 1 base; bases outside gene matches: 9. The CDR3 is CASSPPPRGLQETQYF. The CDR3 nucleotides read TGTGCCAGCAGCCCGCCCCCCAGGGGGCTCCAAGAGACCCAGTACTTC.

This clonotype came up many times. The V and J genes are TRBV7-2 and TRBJ2-1, with TRBD1 matching over 7 bases. Germline-derived CDR1 and CDR2 are SGHTA and FQGNSA. With V trimmed by 1 base and J by 4 bases, 10 bases remained unmatched. This CDR3 region has 17 residues. The CDR3 reads CASSLVDFGTVYNEQFF. CDR3 bases: TGTGCCAGCAGCTTAGTAGATTTCGGGACAGTGTACAATGAGCAGTTCTTC. Supplemented by reference TRBV7-2 and TRBJ2-1, the full variable domain reads GAGVSQSPSNKVTEKGKDVELRCDPISGHTALYWYRQSLGQGLEFLIYFQGNSAPDKSGLPSDRFSAERTGGSVSTLTIQRTQQEDSAVYLCASSLVDFGTVYNEQFFGPGTRLTVL.

This clonotype was found many times. The J gene is TRBJ2-5, the V gene TRBV11-2; D unclear. The CDR3 runs to 13 residues. Trimming pared 2 bases from V and 0 bases from J, leaving 4 bases between. Per germline, CDR1 SGHAT and CDR2 FQNNGV. The chain's CDR3 is CASSLSDQETQYF. CDR3 nucleotides: TGTGCCAGCAGCTTATCCGACCAAGAGACCCAGTACTTC.

V is TRBV5-5 and J is TRBJ2-7; D may be TRBD2 (5 bases). Germline CDR1 reads SGHKS; CDR2 reads YYEKEE (reference sequence). CDR3 size: 11 residues. The CDR3 is CASGRSDEQYF. In DNA form, the CDR3 reads TGTGCAAGCGGAAGGTCCGACGAGCAGTACTTC.

This clonotype was counted only a few times. The V and J genes are TRBV6-6 and TRBJ1-6, with D unresolved. The CDR3 spans 21 residues. Germline loops: CDR1 MNHNY, CDR2 SVGAGI (reference sequence). Trimming removed 8 bases from V and 3 bases from J, with 32 bases in between. In DNA form, the CDR3 reads TGTGCCAGCCTTGACACCGCCGTGACCGCTTTTCAGGACTTCTATAATTCACCCCTCCACTTT. Encoded protein: CASLDTAVTAFQDFYNSPLHF.

This clonotype was seen repeatedly, ten times or more. The rearrangement joins TRBV6-2 or TRBV6-3 to TRBJ2-1; 10 nucleotides align to TRBD1. The CDR3 is made up of 15 amino acids. CDR1 is MNHEY and CDR2 is SVGEGT in the germline V gene. V lost 6 bases and J lost 6; bases outside the gene matches: 8. Here the CDR3 DNA reads TGTGCCAGCAGAGACAGGGGGCTTTTAGTCAATGAGCAGTTCTTC. Translated, it gives CASRDRGLLVNEQFF.

There are many counts of this clonotype. The chain uses TRBV7-9 and TRBJ2-7; tentatively, D is TRBD1 (6 bases). This CDR3 spans 16 amino acids. The germline V and J ends were trimmed by 5 bases and 4 bases, with 21 bases remaining between them. Germline CDR1 is SEHNR and CDR2 is FQNEAQ (reference sequence). CDR3 bases: TGTGCCAGCAGCAGCGACAGGTTAGGGGATTATTACGAGCAGTACTTC. Amino acids: CASSSDRLGDYYEQYF.

There are a few counts of this clonotype. The J gene is TRBJ2-7, the V gene TRBV11-1, with a tentative D call TRBD1 (5 bases). This CDR3 spans 16 amino acids. V shed 3 bases and J shed 7 bases, with 22 bases lying between them. Germline V gene sequence: CDR1 SGHAT, CDR2 FQDESV (reference sequence). CDR3 in amino acids: CASSFDLDMGRKEQYF. The CDR3 DNA is TGTGCCAGCAGCTTTGACCTGGACATGGGGCGGAAGGAGCAGTACTTC.

This chain links TRBV20-1 with TRBJ2-3, with D possibly being TRBD1 (5 bases). CDR3 size: 15 residues. V gave up 6 bases and J gave up 3 bases, with 19 bases separating them. Germline CDR1 DFQATT, CDR2 SNEGSKA (reference sequence). CDR3 sequence reads: CSARDSLRPTDTQYF. The CDR3 bases are TGCAGTGCGCGAGACAGCCTTCGCCCTACAGATACGCAGTATTTT.

This clonotype showed up just a few times. The chain is built from TRBV6-2 or TRBV6-3 and TRBJ2-7; D might be TRBD1 (6 bases). Trimming took 6 bases from V and 3 from J, leaving 24 bases between them. The V gene's germline CDR1 is MNHEY and CDR2 SVGEGT. The CDR3 totals 17 residues. CDR3: CASSPRAENTGFYEQYF. For the CDR3, the DNA is TGTGCCAGCAGCCCCCGCGCTGAAAACACAGGGTTCTACGAGCAGTACTTC.

In its sample, this clonotype was seen a few times. V usage is TRBV6-6 and J usage is TRBJ2-5, with D unresolved. This CDR3 has 11 amino acids. V was shortened by 10 bases and J by 4 bases, with 10 bases between the two germline ends. Germline CDR1 reads MNHNY; CDR2 reads SVGAGI (reference sequence). CDR3 sequence: CATLWAETQYF. In DNA form, the CDR3 reads TGTGCCACCTTGTGGGCAGAGACCCAGTACTTC.

At least ten counts were recorded for this clonotype. CDR3 amino acids: CASSLAGGQGAQRTEAFF. As DNA, the CDR3 is TGTGCCAGCAGCTTAGCCGGCGGACAGGGGGCGCAAAGAACTGAAGCTTTCTTT. The rearrangement links TRBV11-1 to TRBJ1-1; the match to TRBD1 covers 11 bases. Germline trimming cut 0 bases from V and 5 bases from J; bases unmatched to any gene: 11. The CDR3 contains 18 residues. Looked up from germline, CDR1 is SGHAT and CDR2 is FQDESV (reference sequence).

A few counts support this clonotype. This chain links TRBV4-3 with TRBJ1-5; the D gene is possibly TRBD1 (6 bases). V was shortened by 4 bases and J by 7 bases, with 14 bases between the two germline ends. CDR3 length equals 14 residues. CDR1 is LGHNA, CDR2 YSLEER, per germline. The CDR3 DNA is TGCGCCAGCAGCCCCGGAGGGGGGACCCAGCCCCAGCATTTT. Translated, it gives CASSPGGGTQPQHF.